The clone carrying this T cell receptor (beta chain) has more than one count but fewer than ten. Antigen unknown. TCRdb re-analysed the 5' RACE reads in MiXCR, keeping a single row per CDR3 protein. Found here are roughly 600,000 distinct CDR3 sequences, 18% of them singletons; the top ten hold around 12%. These data are taken from a study of T-cell memory formation after mild COVID-19. In the study overall: The TCR clusters were mostly specific to one donor.

Whole-study findings and limits: Day 15 to 85 contractors were CD4/CD8 balanced; later expanders leaned CD4+.

CDR1 and CDR2 from the germline V gene are SGDLS and YYNGEE. Trimming removed 3 bases from V and 2 bases from J; junction bases left unmatched: 5. The CDR3 totals 16 residues. The specimen was PBMCs or a T cell subset sorted from them (not recorded which). This TCR was recovered from an adult woman who had mild COVID-19 (a few samples of this study predate the infection). Cell type and time point are not known. The chain joins TRBV9 to TRBJ2-1; 10 bases fit TRBD1. The CDR3 bases are TGTGCCAGCAGCGGGGGGACAGGGGCAGCCTACAATGAGCAGTTCTTC. Residues: CASSGGTGAAYNEQFF.